Listed below are T cell receptor beta chains from one sample, sequenced in a study of shared clonotypes between healthy human individuals. Sequencing was performed with immunoSEQ multiplex PCR; in TCRdb, only in-frame clones are kept and a portion is missing. The table records hundreds of thousands of clones, about 92% of them present only once. Specimen: naive CD8+ T cells sorted from blood. The receptors come from a man aged 25-45 years in good health. Both conserved end residues are part of each CDR3. Fields, in order: J gene, clone size, V gene, D gene, CDR3 DNA, CDR3 protein. The D gene is left open where the match is weak. The listing skips clone size in some rows; elsewhere it reads once, few, many or a size class.

j_gene: TRBJ2-2; abundance: few; v_gene: TRBV25-1; d_gene: -; CDR3nt: TGTGCCAGCAGTGAATCCGTAGTGGGGGAGCTGTTTTTT; CDR3aa: CASSESVVGELFF
j_gene: TRBJ2-1; abundance: once; v_gene: TRBV14; d_gene: TRBD2; CDR3nt: TGTGCCAGCAGCTCATCAGCGGGAAGAGGCTACAATGAGCAGTTCTTC; CDR3aa: CASSSSAGRGYNEQFF
j_gene: TRBJ2-7; abundance: -; v_gene: TRBV28; d_gene: TRBD2; CDR3nt: TGTGCCAGCAGCGCGACCAGCGGGAGGCTATACGAGCAGTACTTC; CDR3aa: CASSATSGRLYEQYF
j_gene: TRBJ1-2; abundance: -; v_gene: TRBV27; d_gene: -; CDR3nt: TGTGCCAGCAGTTTATTAAGGACCGCCGGGCATGGCTACACCTTC; CDR3aa: CASSLLRTAGHGYTF
j_gene: TRBJ2-7; abundance: once; v_gene: TRBV11-2; d_gene: -; CDR3nt: TGTGCCAGCAGCTTCCCCGCCTACGAGCAGTACTTC; CDR3aa: CASSFPAYEQYF
j_gene: TRBJ2-1; abundance: -; v_gene: TRBV9; d_gene: -; CDR3nt: TGTGCCAGCAGCGTAGGTGGAGGCCCATTCAATGAGCAGTTCTTC; CDR3aa: CASSVGGGPFNEQFF
j_gene: TRBJ2-7; abundance: -; v_gene: TRBV5-1; d_gene: -; CDR3nt: TGCGCCAGCAGCTTGTCCGAGCTACCCTACGAGCAGTACTTC; CDR3aa: CASSLSELPYEQYF
j_gene: TRBJ2-1; abundance: -; v_gene: TRBV23-1; d_gene: -; CDR3nt: TGCGCCAGCAGTCACTTCGCTTTAAATGAGCAGTTCTTC; CDR3aa: CASSHFALNEQFF
j_gene: TRBJ2-7; abundance: -; v_gene: TRBV7-9; d_gene: TRBD1; CDR3nt: TGTGCCAGCAGCTTTACAGGGGGCTCGGACTACGAGCAGTACTTC; CDR3aa: CASSFTGGSDYEQYF
j_gene: TRBJ1-1; abundance: -; v_gene: TRBV28; d_gene: -; CDR3nt: TGTGCCAGCAGTTCTAGGGTCCAGGTATCTGAAGCTTTCTTT; CDR3aa: CASSSRVQVSEAFF
j_gene: TRBJ2-1; abundance: -; v_gene: TRBV5-5; d_gene: -; CDR3nt: TGTGCCAGCAGCTTGGATGTGGGAGCGAGTAATGAGCAGTTCTTC; CDR3aa: CASSLDVGASNEQFF
j_gene: TRBJ2-7; abundance: -; v_gene: TRBV7-6; d_gene: TRBD2; CDR3nt: TGTGCCAGCAGCCCACAAACCCTAGCGGGGGCCTACGAGCAGTACTTC; CDR3aa: CASSPQTLAGAYEQYF
j_gene: TRBJ2-7; abundance: -; v_gene: TRBV4-1; d_gene: TRBD2; CDR3nt: TGCGCCAGCAGCCAAGTTCCGGGACTAGCGATCTACGAGCAGTACTTC; CDR3aa: CASSQVPGLAIYEQYF
j_gene: TRBJ2-1; abundance: -; v_gene: TRBV29-1; d_gene: -; CDR3nt: TGCAGCGTATCGTGGGGGAATGAGCAGTTCTTC; CDR3aa: CSVSWGNEQFF
j_gene: TRBJ2-1; abundance: -; v_gene: TRBV14; d_gene: -; CDR3nt: TGTGCCAGCAGCCAAGGGAGTTCCTACAATGAGCAGTTCTTC; CDR3aa: CASSQGSSYNEQFF
j_gene: TRBJ2-7; abundance: -; v_gene: TRBV6-1; d_gene: TRBD1; CDR3nt: TGTGCCAGCAAGGGACAGGGTTTAGCCCGCGAGCAGTACTTC; CDR3aa: CASKGQGLAREQYF
j_gene: TRBJ2-1; abundance: -; v_gene: TRBV27; d_gene: TRBD2; CDR3nt: TGTGCCAGCAGTTTTTTCCAGCGGGAAGACAATGAGCAGTTCTTC; CDR3aa: CASSFFQREDNEQFF
j_gene: TRBJ1-3; abundance: -; v_gene: TRBV6-1; d_gene: -; CDR3nt: TGTGCCGTAAGACTCTTCGATGGAAACACCATATATTTT; CDR3aa: CAVRLFDGNTIYF
j_gene: TRBJ2-1; abundance: -; v_gene: TRBV7-9; d_gene: -; CDR3nt: TGTGCCAGCAGACTCGGGGGAGTAAATGAGCAGTTCTTC; CDR3aa: CASRLGGVNEQFF
j_gene: TRBJ2-1; abundance: -; v_gene: TRBV27; d_gene: TRBD2; CDR3nt: TGTGCCAGCAGTCCCTACTTACTAGCGATCGCCTACAATGAGCAGTTCTTC; CDR3aa: CASSPYLLAIAYNEQFF
j_gene: TRBJ2-3; abundance: -; v_gene: TRBV1; d_gene: -; CDR3nt: TGCACCAGCAGCCAAGTCCCTAGTTGGAAGGGCCCAGATACGCAGTATTTT; CDR3aa: CTSSQVPSWKGPDTQYF
j_gene: TRBJ1-1; abundance: -; v_gene: TRBV19; d_gene: -; CDR3nt: TGTGCCAGTAGTTCTTATCAGAAACCTAACACTGAAGCTTTCTTT; CDR3aa: CASSSYQKPNTEAFF
j_gene: TRBJ2-1; abundance: -; v_gene: TRBV25-1; d_gene: -; CDR3nt: TGTGCCAGCAGTGGGGACGAATCTCTCTACAATGAGCAGTTCTTC; CDR3aa: CASSGDESLYNEQFF
j_gene: TRBJ2-6; abundance: -; v_gene: TRBV7-3; d_gene: -; CDR3nt: TGTGCCAGCATGGGTAGTGGGGCCAACGTCCTGACTTTC; CDR3aa: CASMGSGANVLTF
j_gene: TRBJ2-1; abundance: -; v_gene: TRBV4-2; d_gene: -; CDR3nt: TGTGCCAGCAGCCAGGGAAATGAGCAGTTCTTC; CDR3aa: CASSQGNEQFF
j_gene: TRBJ2-1; abundance: once; v_gene: TRBV9; d_gene: TRBD2; CDR3nt: TGTGCCAGCAGCGGCCCTAGCGGGAGCTTACACAATGAGCAGTTCTTC; CDR3aa: CASSGPSGSLHNEQFF
j_gene: TRBJ1-1; abundance: -; v_gene: TRBV2; d_gene: -; CDR3nt: TGTGCCAGCAGCCACGCACCGACAGGGAACACTGAAGCTTTCTTT; CDR3aa: CASSHAPTGNTEAFF
j_gene: TRBJ2-3; abundance: -; v_gene: TRBV7-6; d_gene: TRBD1; CDR3nt: TGTGCCAGCAGCTCACGGACAGGGGGTTTCACAGATACGCAGTATTTT; CDR3aa: CASSSRTGGFTDTQYF
j_gene: TRBJ2-1; abundance: once; v_gene: TRBV27; d_gene: TRBD2; CDR3nt: TGTGCCAGCAGCCCCCAGCGGGGAGGTCATGAGCAGTTCTTC; CDR3aa: CASSPQRGGHEQFF
j_gene: TRBJ1-5; abundance: -; v_gene: TRBV2; d_gene: -; CDR3nt: TGTGCCAGCAGTCAGTGGACGGTGGATAGCAATCAGCCCCAGCATTTT; CDR3aa: CASSQWTVDSNQPQHF
j_gene: TRBJ1-4; abundance: -; v_gene: TRBV2; d_gene: -; CDR3nt: TGTGCCAGCAGTGAAGGGCGGACTAACGACAGTCCGTTCACCCTACTTAATGAAAAACTGTTTTTT; CDR3aa: CASSEGRTNDSPFTLLNEKLFF